This entry lists 19 T cell receptor beta chains sequenced from one sample in a study of shared clonotypes between healthy human individuals. Naive CD8 cells lacked CD45RO, underwent positive selection for CCR7 and left out terminally differentiated effector memory CD45RA+ cells. Generated by immunoSEQ multiplex PCR, the TCRdb table keeps only in-frame clones and is missing some. The sample has roughly 2 million clones, about 94% seen once. Material: naive CD8+ T cells sorted from blood. Receptors originate from a man between 18 and 35 years old in good health.

The gene calls are TRBV11-2 and TRBJ1-1, with unresolved D. CDR1 and CDR2 (germline): SGHAT, FQNNGV. The CDR3 is 14 amino acids. The germline V and J ends were trimmed by 0 bases and 1 base, with 6 bases remaining between them. This chain's CDR3 is CASSLEGQNTEAFF. CDR3 bases: TGTGCCAGCAGCTTAGAAGGGCAGAACACTGAAGCTTTCTTT. The full variable domain, its missing parts supplied by reference TRBV11-2 and TRBJ1-1, is EAGVAQSPRYKIIEKRQSVAFWCNPISGHATLYWYQQILGQGPKLLIQFQNNGVVDDSQLPKDRFSAERLKGVDSTLKIQPAKLEDSAVYLCASSLEGQNTEAFFGQGTRLTVV.

The V and J genes are TRBV9 and TRBJ1-3, with 7 bases identical to TRBD1. Germline CDR1 reads SGDLS; CDR2 reads YYNGEE. The V and J ends lost 7 bases and 0 bases, in that order; junction bases with no gene match: 10. This CDR3 spans 16 amino acids. The CDR3 here is CASGWDSGTSGNTIYF. The CDR3 DNA reads as TGTGCCAGCGGGTGGGACAGTGGGACCTCTGGAAACACCATATATTTT.

The chain links TRBV11-2 to TRBJ2-5; 7 bases line up with TRBD1. V gave up 8 bases and J gave up 5 bases; unmatched junction bases: 8. There are 13 residues in the CDR3. Germline assignment: CDR1 SGHAT and CDR2 FQNNGV. DNA of the CDR3: TGTGCCAGCGGAGAGGGGGCTTTGGAGACCCAGTACTTC. Its protein product is CASGEGALETQYF.

This clone came up a few times. Other DNA sequences of this sample code for an identical CDR3. The chain couples TRBV9 to TRBJ2-7, with 13 bases that match TRBD2. CDR3 size: 15 residues. The V and J ends lost 0 bases and 3 bases, in that order; junction bases with no gene match: 0. Germline CDR1 reads SGDLS; CDR2 reads YYNGEE. The CDR3 is CASSVGLAGGYEQYF. DNA of the CDR3: TGTGCCAGCAGCGTAGGACTAGCGGGAGGCTACGAGCAGTACTTC.

V gene TRBV7-6 combines with J gene TRBJ2-7; 8 bases fit TRBD1. The CDR3 has 16 amino acids. In germline, CDR1 is SGHVS, CDR2 FNYEAQ. The V gene end was trimmed by 1 base and the J gene end by 0 bases; junction bases not matched to a gene: 5. CDR3 region: CASSLGGQASSYEQYF. CDR3 sequence (DNA): TGTGCCAGCAGCTTAGGGGGACAGGCGAGCTCCTACGAGCAGTACTTC. Together with reference TRBV7-6 and TRBJ2-7, the CDR3 gives the full variable domain: GAGVSQSPRYKVTKRGQDVALRCDPISGHVSLYWYRQALGQGPEFLTYFNYEAQQDKSGLPNDRFSAERPEGSISTLTIQRTEQRDSAMYRCASSLGGQASSYEQYFGPGTRLTVT.

The J gene is TRBJ2-3, the V gene TRBV10-1; maybe TRBD2 (6 bases). V lost 8 bases, J lost 3 bases, and 18 bases lay in between. This CDR3 is 15 amino acids long. From germline, CDR1 is WNHNN and CDR2 SYGVQD (reference sequence). In DNA, the CDR3 is TGCGCCAGCGGCAACCCAGGCGGAGGGACAGATACGCAGTATTTT. Its translation: CASGNPGGGTDTQYF.

The chain combines TRBV10-3 with TRBJ2-1, with D perhaps TRBD2 (6 bases). With 2 bases removed from V and 6 bases from J, the gap between germline ends came to 17 bases. The CDR3 contains 16 residues. Per germline, CDR1 ENHRY and CDR2 SYGVKD. The CDR3 DNA reads as TGTGCCATCAGTGAGCAATCCGGAGGGCCGGGCAATGAGCAGTTCTTC. This sequence encodes CAISEQSGGPGNEQFF.

V and J are TRBV4-1 and TRBJ2-7, with 9 bases aligning to TRBD1. Germline loops: CDR1 MGHRA, CDR2 YSYEKL. The CDR3 is made up of 16 amino acids. Trimming took 0 bases from V and 0 from J; bases not matched to a gene: 3. The CDR3 coding sequence is TGCGCCAGCAGCCAAGAGGTACAGGGGGCCTCCTACGAGCAGTACTTC. Protein sequence: CASSQEVQGASYEQYF.

This clone has just one count. The chain links TRBV7-9 to TRBJ1-5, with D uncertain. The germline V gene encodes CDR1 SEHNR and CDR2 FQNEAQ (reference sequence). The CDR3 runs to 17 residues. V lost 5 bases, J lost 6 bases, and 23 bases lay in between. CDR3 loop: CASSLTDQPGDGQPQHF. The CDR3 nucleotides read TGTGCCAGCAGCCTCACGGACCAACCCGGTGACGGTCAGCCCCAGCATTTT.

The gene calls are TRBV4-1 and TRBJ2-1, with D possibly matching TRBD2 (6 bases). Germline V gene sequence: CDR1 MGHRA, CDR2 YSYEKL. This CDR3 has 16 amino acids. The V end lost 0 bases, the J end lost 3 bases, and 12 bases lay between the germline ends. CDR3 sequence (DNA): TGCGCCAGCAGCCAAGACGAGGAGGACTACTACAATGAGCAGTTCTTC. Its translation is CASSQDEEDYYNEQFF.

Of note for this clone: Other DNA sequences in this specimen translate into the identical CDR3. The chain links TRBV27 to TRBJ2-5, with D possibly TRBD2 on 5 matching bases. This CDR3 comprises 13 residues. CDR1 and CDR2 from the germline V gene are MNHEY and SMNVEV (reference sequence). V was clipped by 3 bases and J by 5 bases, with 10 bases between them. The CDR3 loop is CASSLGGPETQYF. CDR3 in DNA: TGTGCCAGCAGTTTGGGCGGGCCTGAGACCCAGTACTTC.

V usage is TRBV27 and J usage is TRBJ2-7; TRBD2 might be the D (5 bases). This CDR3 region has 15 residues. The ends were cut back, 3 bases at V and 1 base at J, with 13 bases in the middle. The germline CDR1 and CDR2 sequences are MNHEY and SMNVEV (reference sequence). The chain's CDR3 is CASSFVGSGSYEQYF. The CDR3 DNA follows: TGTGCCAGCAGTTTTGTAGGGAGTGGTTCCTACGAGCAGTACTTC.

The chain joins TRBV7-8 to TRBJ2-7; 7 bases fit TRBD1. The CDR3 covers 14 residues. V gave up 4 bases and J gave up 1 base; unmatched junction bases: 4. CDR1 is SGHVS and CDR2 is FQNEAQ in the germline V gene. The CDR3 region is CASSSGGSSYEQYF. The CDR3 DNA is TGTGCCAGCAGCTCAGGGGGTTCATCCTACGAGCAGTACTTC.

V usage is TRBV10-2 and J usage is TRBJ2-7; D not certain. Per germline, CDR1 WSHSY and CDR2 SAAADI. The CDR3 length is 11 residues. Between the trimmed V and J ends, which lost 10 bases and 2 bases, there was a span of 9 bases. DNA of the CDR3: TGCGCCACCACCGGGCCCTACGAGCAGTACTTC. Encoded protein: CATTGPYEQYF.

The chain links TRBV5-1 to TRBJ2-5, with a tentative D call TRBD2 (5 bases). The CDR3 totals 15 residues. Deletions cut 0 bases from V and 1 base from J, with 10 bases between. CDR1 is SGHRS, CDR2 YFSETQ, per germline. The CDR3 loop reads CASSLGSGFQETQYF. As DNA, the CDR3 is TGCGCCAGCAGCTTGGGGTCGGGGTTCCAAGAGACCCAGTACTTC.

This clone was observed a single time. The chain joins TRBV29-1 to TRBJ2-7, with TRBD2 as a possible D gene (6 bases). Germline V gene sequence: CDR1 SQVTM, CDR2 ANQGSEA. The CDR3 contains 14 residues. The germline V and J ends were trimmed by 5 bases and 3 bases, with 17 bases remaining between them. The CDR3 reads CSVRGGGDFYEQYF. The CDR3 DNA reads TGCAGCGTTAGAGGAGGAGGGGATTTCTACGAGCAGTACTTC.

V usage is TRBV4-1 and J usage is TRBJ2-7, with D perhaps TRBD1 (6 bases). Trimming left V 1 base short and J 4 bases short, with 14 bases between. Germline assignment: CDR1 MGHRA and CDR2 YSYEKL. The CDR3 is made up of 15 amino acids. The CDR3 region has the DNA TGCGCCAGCAGCCAAGTTGGGGGCGTAGGATACGAGCAGTACTTC. As protein: CASSQVGGVGYEQYF.

V usage is TRBV27 and J usage is TRBJ1-2, with D perhaps TRBD1 (5 bases). V gave up 4 bases and J gave up 2 bases, with 23 bases separating them. The CDR3 covers 18 residues. Germline lookup yields CDR1 MNHEY and CDR2 SMNVEV (reference sequence). The CDR3 coding sequence is TGTGCCAGCAGTTCAACTCGGGACTTACTGGGCCCAAACTATGGCTACACCTTC. Amino acids: CASSSTRDLLGPNYGYTF.

The genes are TRBV29-1 and TRBJ1-2, with D hard to call. The CDR3 runs 11 residues. Trimming shortened V by 0 bases and J by 10 bases, and 9 bases separated the two germline ends. CDR1 SQVTM and CDR2 ANQGSEA come from the germline V gene. CDR3 sequence (DNA): TGCAGCGTTGAAGATAGCACAGCCTACACCTTC. Translation gives CSVEDSTAYTF.